This T cell receptor beta chain was recorded in a study of blood T cell repertoires in COVID-19. Background on the study: Acute and convalescent COVID-19 specimens originated in the United States, Italy and Spain. The cDNA or gDNA used as material had been derived from T cells, B-cell-depleted T cells, or PBMCs.

Per the original methods: Counts of nucleated cells, estimated from reference gene primer amplification, were obtained. Sequencing used immunoSEQ multiplex PCR; TCRdb keeps in-frame clones, though not all of them. V and J calls and clone size are those listed in that table; D and trimming were worked out from the DNA. The sample holds about 130,000 clones, approximately 86% seen once. The CDR3 length is 15 residues. The ends lost 8 bases at V and 8 bases at J; junction bases unmatched: 10. Germline V CDR1 and CDR2: SNHLY, FYNNEI. The clonotype was recovered from a woman aged 45-59 years who had recovered from COVID-19. This chain joins TRBV2 and TRBJ2-1; 12 bases fit TRBD2. Material for sequencing was peripheral blood. The CDR3 reads CASRGLAGKLDEQFF. In DNA form, the CDR3 reads TGTGCCAGCCGAGGACTAGCGGGAAAATTAGATGAGCAGTTCTTC.